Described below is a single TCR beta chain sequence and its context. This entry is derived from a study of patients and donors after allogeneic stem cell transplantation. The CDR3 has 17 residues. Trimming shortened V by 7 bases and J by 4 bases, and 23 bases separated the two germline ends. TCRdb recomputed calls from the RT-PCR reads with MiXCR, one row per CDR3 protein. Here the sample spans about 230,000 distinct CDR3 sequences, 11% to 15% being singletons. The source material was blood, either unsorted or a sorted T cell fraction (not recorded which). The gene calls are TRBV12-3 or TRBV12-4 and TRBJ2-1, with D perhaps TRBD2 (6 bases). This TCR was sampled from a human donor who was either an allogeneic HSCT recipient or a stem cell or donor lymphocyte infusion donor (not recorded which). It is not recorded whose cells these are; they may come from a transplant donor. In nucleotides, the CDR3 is TGTGCCAGCACCCCGACTGGCTTCCGGGACTTGTACAATGAGCAGTTCTTC. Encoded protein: CASTPTGFRDLYNEQFF.